A single sample gave rise to the 10 T cell receptor beta chains below, sequenced in a study of cytomegalovirus exposure and HLA in healthy donors. Amplification used 60 Vbeta primers and 13 Jbeta primers. Sequencing used immunoSEQ multiplex PCR; TCRdb keeps in-frame clones, though not all of them. The top ten clones hold less than 4% of a sample with some 140,000 clones, 60% to 85% of them seen once. The material sequenced was PBMCs. These TCRs come from a man younger than 40 in good health and CMV-seronegative.

V is TRBV9 and J is TRBJ2-2, with D hard to call. Trimming removed 3 bases at V and 5 bases at J, with 20 bases between. From germline, CDR1 is SGDLS and CDR2 YYNGEE. This CDR3 has 17 residues. CDR3 coding DNA: TGTGCCAGCAGCGCCCCTCAGAGTAGCCCCATTACCGGGGAGCTGTTTTTT. Translation: CASSAPQSSPITGELFF.

The chain carries TRBV7-2 and TRBJ1-2, with 7 bases matching TRBD1. From germline, CDR1 is SGHTA and CDR2 FQGNSA. After removal of 2 bases from V and 0 bases from J, the junction contained 9 bases not matched to a gene. This CDR3 has 17 amino acids. CDR3: CASSLRQGGSANYGYTF. The CDR3 DNA reads as TGTGCCAGCAGCTTAAGGCAGGGGGGTTCTGCTAACTATGGCTACACCTTC.

The table lists this clone with a few counts. The V gene is TRBV19, the J gene TRBJ2-1; TRBD1 aligns across 8 bases. Germline CDR1 reads LNHDA; CDR2 reads SQIVND (reference sequence). CDR3 size: 17 residues. Trimming cost V 5 bases and J 0 bases; bases outside gene matches: 9. CDR3 sequence reads: CASSWTGSAFSYNEQFF. As DNA, the CDR3 is TGTGCCAGTAGTTGGACAGGGTCCGCCTTCTCCTACAATGAGCAGTTCTTC.

CDR3 region: CASSIVGRGETQYF. For the CDR3, the DNA is TGTGCCAGTAGTATAGTAGGGCGGGGTGAGACCCAGTACTTC. The chain recombines TRBV19 with TRBJ2-5, with TRBD2 as a possible D gene (6 bases). This CDR3 contains 14 residues. Between the trimmed V and J ends, which lost 1 base and 5 bases, there was a span of 11 bases. Germline CDR1 and CDR2: LNHDA and SQIVND (reference sequence). Full variable domain (rest looked up from reference TRBV19 and TRBJ2-5): DGGITQSPKYLFRKEGQNVTLSCEQNLNHDAMYWYRQDPGQGLRLIYYSQIVNDFQKGDIAEGYSVSREKKESFPLTVTSAQKNPTAFYLCASSIVGRGETQYFGPGTRLLVL.

Points on this clone: Other nucleotide sequences in the sample specify the same CDR3. The V and J genes are TRBV5-1 and TRBJ2-7, with D perhaps matching TRBD2 (6 bases). The ends were cut back, 0 bases at V and 3 bases at J, with 13 bases in the middle. Germline V gene sequence: CDR1 SGHRS, CDR2 YFSETQ. The length of the CDR3 is 15 residues. Here the CDR3 reads CASSLGGTADYEQYF. The CDR3 coding sequence is TGCGCCAGCAGCTTGGGTGGGACTGCAGACTACGAGCAGTACTTC.

The chain uses TRBV28 and TRBJ2-2; 10 positions match TRBD1. Germline CDR1 is MDHEN and CDR2 is SYDVKM. After removal of 6 bases from V and 2 bases from J, the junction contained 6 bases not matched to a gene. The CDR3 runs to 16 residues. For the CDR3, the DNA is TGTGCCAGCAGCCCCTGGGACAGGGGAAACACCGGGGAGCTGTTTTTT. As protein: CASSPWDRGNTGELFF.

The rearrangement links TRBV13 to TRBJ2-1; maybe TRBD2 (7 bases). This CDR3 is built from 15 residues. Germline CDR1 PRHDT, CDR2 FYEKMQ (reference sequence). V was cut by 5 bases and J by 4 bases, with 15 bases left in between. The CDR3 sequence: CASSVRGGGYNEQFF. CDR3 nucleotide sequence: TGTGCCAGCAGCGTTAGGGGAGGGGGGTACAATGAGCAGTTCTTC.

This rearrangement joins TRBV5-4 to TRBJ2-7; 9 nucleotides align to TRBD1. Germline V gene data show CDR1 as SGHNT and CDR2 as YYREEE (reference sequence). Unmatched junction bases numbered 2, after V lost 1 base and J lost 3 bases. The CDR3 has 14 amino acids. The DNA for the CDR3 is TGTGCCAGCAGCTTGCGGACAGGGGACTACGAGCAGTACTTC. Amino acid sequence: CASSLRTGDYEQYF.

V and J are TRBV15 and TRBJ2-2, with D maybe TRBD2 (6 bases). Germline values: CDR1 LNHNV, CDR2 YYDKDF (reference sequence). V was clipped by 1 base and J by 4 bases, with 16 bases between them. The CDR3 sequence is 17 residues long. CDR3 bases: TGTGCCACCAGCAGAGCTTGGGGGGTTTCCCCCACCGGGGAGCTGTTTTTT. This translates into CATSRAWGVSPTGELFF. Supplemented by reference TRBV15 and TRBJ2-2, the full variable domain reads DAMVIQNPRYQVTQFGKPVTLSCSQTLNHNVMYWYQQKSSQAPKLLFHYYDKDFNNEADTPDNFQSRRPNTSFCFLDIRSPGLGDTAMYLCATSRAWGVSPTGELFFGEGSRLTVL.

This clone came up once. The chain links TRBV13 to TRBJ2-7; 7 bases fit TRBD1. The CDR3 has 15 amino acids. CDR1 is PRHDT and CDR2 is FYEKMQ in the germline V gene (reference sequence). Trimming cost V 5 bases and J 5 bases; bases outside gene matches: 12. The CDR3 DNA reads TGTGCCAGCAGCCCTGACGGAACAGGGGCTCACGAGCAGTACTTC. Amino acids: CASSPDGTGAHEQYF. Complete variable domain (other parts from reference TRBV13 and TRBJ2-7): AAGVIQSPRHLIKEKRETATLKCYPIPRHDTVYWYQQGPGQDPQFLISFYEKMQSDKGSIPDRFSAQQFSDYHSELNMSSLELGDSALYFCASSPDGTGAHEQYFGPGTRLTVT.